Each of the 15 T cell receptor beta chains below was sequenced from the same sample in a study of neurological immune-mediated disorders. TCRdb itself ran the 5' RACE reads through MiXCR, one entry per CDR3 protein. Here the sample spans 35,000 to 50,000 distinct CDR3 sequences, 2.5% being singletons. The source material was PBMCs. The receptors come from a man aged 50 to 60 with multiple sclerosis.

The table lists this clonotype with a few counts. The genes are TRBV12-3 or TRBV12-4 and TRBJ2-1, with D uncertain. The V and J ends lost 6 bases and 6 bases respectively, with 15 bases between them. The CDR3 contains 14 residues. CDR3 bases: TGTGCCAGCAGGAACACCGGTGGCTTCAATGAGCAGTTCTTC. It specifies CASRNTGGFNEQFF.

This clonotype was seen many times. V and J are TRBV12-3 or TRBV12-4 and TRBJ1-4; D is perhaps TRBD1 (6 bases). The CDR3 is 14 residues long. Between the trimmed V and J ends, which lost 6 bases and 7 bases, there was a span of 15 bases. The CDR3 DNA is TGTGCCAGCAGGTTACAGGGTTGGGGTGAAAAACTGTTTTTT. This sequence encodes CASRLQGWGEKLFF.

This clonotype was observed at least ten times. This chain links TRBV9 with TRBJ2-5; 10 bases line up with TRBD2. Losses at the gene ends were 0 bases for V and 4 bases for J; bases not matched to a gene: 0. There are 14 residues in the CDR3. In germline, CDR1 is SGDLS, CDR2 YYNGEE. Written as DNA, the CDR3 is TGTGCCAGCAGCGTAGGGACTAGCGGAGAGACCCAGTACTTC. Translation: CASSVGTSGETQYF.

This clonotype was seen repeatedly, ten times or more. The chain combines TRBV9 with TRBJ2-5; D assignment may be TRBD1 or TRBD2 (6 bases each). V lost 3 bases and J lost 1, with 13 bases in between. Germline V gives CDR1 SGDLS, CDR2 YYNGEE. CDR3 length: 15 amino acids. CDR3 region: CASSAGGGIQETQYF. The CDR3 region has the DNA TGTGCCAGCAGCGCCGGAGGGGGGATCCAAGAGACCCAGTACTTC. The complete variable domain, with remaining parts taken from reference TRBV9 and TRBJ2-5, reads DSGVTQTPKHLITATGQRVTLRCSPRSGDLSVYWYQQSLDQGLQFLIQYYNGEERAKGNILERFSAQQFPDLHSELNLSSLELGDSALYFCASSAGGGIQETQYFGPGTRLLVL.

At least ten counts were recorded for this clonotype. The chain has TRBV7-9 and TRBJ2-3, with 7 bases identical to TRBD1. Germline V gives CDR1 SEHNR, CDR2 FQNEAQ (reference sequence). Trimming at V came to 8 bases and at J to 1 base, leaving 6 bases not matched to a gene. The CDR3 totals 14 residues. In nucleotides, the CDR3 is TGTGCCAGCCACCTCGGGACAGGCACAGATACGCAGTATTTT. It translates to CASHLGTGTDTQYF.

This clonotype was recorded at least ten times. V usage is TRBV20-1 and J usage is TRBJ2-2; D is ambiguous. This CDR3 spans 16 amino acids. The ends were cut back, 0 bases at V and 5 bases at J, with 16 bases in the middle. From germline, CDR1 is DFQATT and CDR2 SNEGSKA (reference sequence). The CDR3 loop reads CSARDTGRTRTGELFF. CDR3 bases: TGCAGTGCTAGAGATACCGGTAGAACAAGAACCGGGGAGCTGTTTTTT.

This clonotype was recorded at least ten times. The chain employs TRBV7-8 and TRBJ2-2; possibly TRBD1 for D (6 bases). V was cut by 3 bases and J by 7 bases, with 9 bases left in between. The CDR3 is 13 amino acids. Per the germline V gene, CDR1 is SGHVS and CDR2 is FQNEAQ. The CDR3 is CASSLDRDGELFF. CDR3 nucleotide sequence: TGTGCCAGCAGCTTGGACAGAGACGGGGAGCTGTTTTTT. The whole variable domain, filled in from reference TRBV7-8 and TRBJ2-2, reads GAGVSQSPRYKVAKRGQDVALRCDPISGHVSLFWYQQALGQGPEFLTYFQNEAQLDKSGLPSDRFFAERPEGSVSTLKIQRTQQEDSAVYLCASSLDRDGELFFGEGSRLTVL.

This clonotype was detected many times. V is TRBV21-1 and J is TRBJ2-6; whether TRBD1, the table's D call, matches the DNA was not checked. TRBV21-1 corresponds to a pseudogene. This CDR3 is 16 amino acids long. The CDR3 loop reads CASSREGAAGANVLTF. DNA for the CDR3: TGTGCCAGCAGCAGGGAGGGGGCGGCGGGGGCCAACGTCCTGACTTTC.

This clonotype was counted at least ten times. This rearrangement joins TRBV11-2 to TRBJ2-1; the D gene is possibly TRBD1 (7 bases). The ends were cut back, 4 bases at V and 12 bases at J, with 16 bases in the middle. Germline V lookup: CDR1 SGHAT, CDR2 FQNNGV. The CDR3 consists of 13 residues. The CDR3 spells CASSSGGGLRQFF. DNA for the CDR3: TGTGCCAGCAGCTCAGGGGGTGGACTAAGGCAGTTCTTC.

This clonotype has at least ten counts. V is TRBV7-2 and J is TRBJ2-3; perhaps D is TRBD1 or TRBD2 (6 bases each). V was shortened by 2 bases and J by 2 bases, with 11 bases between the two germline ends. The CDR3 totals 15 residues. Germline V gene sequence: CDR1 SGHTA, CDR2 FQGNSA. CDR3 in DNA: TGTGCCAGCAGCTTAACGGGGGACATCACAGATACGCAGTATTTT. Its protein product is CASSLTGDITDTQYF.

This clonotype came up many times. This chain joins TRBV7-2 and TRBJ1-3; 7 nucleotides match TRBD1. Germline-derived CDR1 and CDR2 are SGHTA and FQGNSA. This CDR3 has 15 amino acids. V was clipped by 3 bases and J by 0 bases; unmatched bases: 2. The CDR3 region has the DNA TGTGCCAGCAGCTTCCAGGGGGACTCTGGAAACACCATATATTTT. This codes for CASSFQGDSGNTIYF.

This clonotype was found many times. The chain carries TRBV12-3 or TRBV12-4 and TRBJ2-7; a possible D gene is TRBD1 (5 bases). The CDR3 extends over 13 amino acids. V gave up 6 bases and J gave up 1 base, with 10 bases separating them. The CDR3 coding sequence is TGTGCCAGCAGGACAGAAGTTTCCTACGAGCAGTACTTC. Translated, it gives CASRTEVSYEQYF.

There are many counts of this clonotype. V is TRBV29-1 and J is TRBJ1-5; D remains unclear. Trimming left V 4 bases short and J 5 bases short, with 9 bases between. CDR1 SQVTM and CDR2 ANQGSEA come from the germline V gene. The CDR3 has 12 amino acids. The CDR3 loop reads CSVGGADQPQHF. The CDR3 nucleotides read TGCAGCGTTGGGGGTGCCGATCAGCCCCAGCATTTT.

This clonotype was detected ten times or more. This chain links TRBV7-3 with TRBJ2-2, with D perhaps given as TRBD1 or TRBD2 (5 bases each). Germline CDR1 and CDR2: SGHTA and FQGTGA. The CDR3 extends over 17 amino acids. Trimming removed 4 bases from V and 0 bases from J, with 15 bases in between. The DNA of the CDR3 is TGTGCCAGCAGCTCAACCACTAGGGGAGCGAACACCGGGGAGCTGTTTTTT. This encodes CASSSTTRGANTGELFF.

This clonotype was detected ten times or more. This chain links TRBV4-2 with TRBJ2-2; TRBD1 aligns across 7 bases. Looked up from germline, CDR1 is LGHNA and CDR2 is YNFKEQ. The CDR3 totals 17 residues. After removal of 6 bases from V and 3 bases from J, the junction contained 13 bases not matched to a gene. The CDR3 region has the DNA TGTGCCAGCAGTCACGAGGGGGCAGGGGGATACACCGGGGAGCTGTTTTTT. As protein: CASSHEGAGGYTGELFF.